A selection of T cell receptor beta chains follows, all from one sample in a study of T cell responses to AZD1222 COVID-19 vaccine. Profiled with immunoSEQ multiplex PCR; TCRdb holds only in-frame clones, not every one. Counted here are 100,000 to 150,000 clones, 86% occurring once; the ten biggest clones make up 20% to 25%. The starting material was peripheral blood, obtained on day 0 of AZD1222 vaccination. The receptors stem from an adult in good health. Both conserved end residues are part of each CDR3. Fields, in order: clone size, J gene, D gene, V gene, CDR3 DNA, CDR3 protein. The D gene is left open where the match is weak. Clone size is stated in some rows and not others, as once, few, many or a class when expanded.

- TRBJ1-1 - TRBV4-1 TGCGCCAGCAGTTCACAGAGTAACACTGAAGCTTTCTTT CASSSQSNTEAFF
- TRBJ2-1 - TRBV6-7 TGTGCCAGCAGTTACCCGTTGGTATCTGAGCAGTTCTTC CASSYPLVSEQFF
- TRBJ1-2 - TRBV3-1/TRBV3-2 TGTGCCAGCAGCCAAGAGGAGGGAAGCTATGGCTACACCTTC CASSQEEGSYGYTF
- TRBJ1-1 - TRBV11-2 TGTGCCAGCAGCTTAGAGGGGGACGGGATCACTGAAGCTTTCTTT CASSLEGDGITEAFF
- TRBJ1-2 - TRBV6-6 TGTGCCAGCAGTTACTCGATAGGGACTAGTGGCTACACCTTC CASSYSIGTSGYTF
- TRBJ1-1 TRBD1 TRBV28 TGTGCCAGCAGTTATTCGACAGGGACAAACACTGAAGCTTTCTTT CASSYSTGTNTEAFF
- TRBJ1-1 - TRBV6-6 TGTGCCAGCAGTTACTCCGGAGAAACTAACACTGAAGCTTTCTTT CASSYSGETNTEAFF
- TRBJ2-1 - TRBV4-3 TGCGCCAGCAGCCAACCAAGGGATCCCCTAAATGAGCAGTTCTTC CASSQPRDPLNEQFF
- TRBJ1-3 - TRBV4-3 TGCGCCAGCAGCCCTGGGCCGATGGACCTCTCTGGAAACACCATATATTTT CASSPGPMDLSGNTIYF
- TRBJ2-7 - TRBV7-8 TGTGCCAGCAGCTTAGTCGGGGTTGTCTACGAGCAGTACTTC CASSLVGVVYEQYF
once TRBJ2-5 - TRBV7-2 TGTGCCAGCAGCTTATTGGGGCTAGGGTTCCAAGAGACCCAGTACTTC CASSLLGLGFQETQYF
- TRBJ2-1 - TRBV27 TGTGCCAGCAGTTTCCTCAGCCAGCGGCTGAACAATGAGCAGTTCTTC CASSFLSQRLNNEQFF
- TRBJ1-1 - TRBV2 TGTGCCAGCAGTTCCTACTCCCCCAGGGGAACTGAAGCTTTCTTT CASSSYSPRGTEAFF
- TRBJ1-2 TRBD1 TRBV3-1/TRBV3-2 TGTGCCAGCAGCCAGTCCCCACAGGGGGTCGGTGGCTACACCTTC CASSQSPQGVGGYTF
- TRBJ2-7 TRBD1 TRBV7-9 TGTGCCAGCAGCTTGGGACAGTGGAACGAGCAGTACTTC CASSLGQWNEQYF
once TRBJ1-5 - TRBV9 TGTGCCAGCAGCGTAATGCCGGGGTGGAATCAGCCCCAGCATTTT CASSVMPGWNQPQHF